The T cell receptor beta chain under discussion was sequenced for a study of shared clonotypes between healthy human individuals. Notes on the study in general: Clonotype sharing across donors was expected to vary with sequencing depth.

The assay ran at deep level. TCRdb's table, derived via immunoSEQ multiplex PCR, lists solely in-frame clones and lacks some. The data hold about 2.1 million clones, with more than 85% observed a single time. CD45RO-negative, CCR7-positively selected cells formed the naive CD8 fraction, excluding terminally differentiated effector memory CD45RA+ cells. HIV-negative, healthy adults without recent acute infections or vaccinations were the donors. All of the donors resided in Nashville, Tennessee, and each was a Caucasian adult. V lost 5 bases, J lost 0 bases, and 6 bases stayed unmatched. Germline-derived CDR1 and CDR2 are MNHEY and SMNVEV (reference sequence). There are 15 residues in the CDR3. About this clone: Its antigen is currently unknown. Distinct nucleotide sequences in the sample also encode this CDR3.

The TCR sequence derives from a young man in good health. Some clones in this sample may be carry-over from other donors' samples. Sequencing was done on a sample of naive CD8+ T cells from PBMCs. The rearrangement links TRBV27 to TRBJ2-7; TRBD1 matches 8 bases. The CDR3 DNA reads TGTGCCAGCAGTCCTAGGACAGGGCCCTCCTACGAGCAGTACTTC. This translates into CASSPRTGPSYEQYF.